One sample yielded the 26 T cell receptor beta chains listed below, sequenced in a study of cytomegalovirus exposure and HLA in healthy donors (dated by TCRdb to between 2016 and 2019). The protocol used for the library was the immunoSEQ multiplex PCR assay. A mixture of 60 forward primers for TCR Vbeta segments and 13 reverse primers for TCR Jbeta segments was used in the multiplex PCR. Here the immuneACCESS table is served through TCRdb, limited to in-frame sequences with V and J called. Missing clones are a known gap in these copies; in checked studies unresolved V genes cover under half, and the rest lacks a known reason. The sample has about 200,000 clones on record, 75% to 85% of them singletons. 2.5% to 3.5% of the sample belongs to the ten largest clones. The sequenced material came from PBMCs. Receptors were obtained from a woman aged 40 to 50 in good health and CMV-seronegative.

CDR3 residues: CASNKGGEFHEQYF. Here the CDR3 DNA reads TGTGCCAGCAACAAAGGGGGAGAGTTCCACGAGCAGTACTTC. This chain uses TRBV6-5 with TRBJ2-7, with D maybe TRBD1 (6 bases). The CDR3 loop spans 14 amino acids. V lost 7 bases, J lost 5 bases, and 18 bases lay in between. Germline V gene sequence: CDR1 MNHEY, CDR2 SVGAGI.

The chain links TRBV7-8 to TRBJ2-2; 7 nucleotides agree with TRBD2. The J segment lost 8 bases and the V segment lost 2 bases, leaving 11 bases of the junction unmatched. This CDR3 has 16 residues. Germline V gene sequence: CDR1 SGHVS, CDR2 FQNEAQ. The CDR3 protein is CASSLRAGVVPGELFF. CDR3 DNA sequence: TGTGCCAGCAGCTTAAGGGCGGGAGTGGTTCCAGGGGAGCTGTTTTTT. Supplemented by reference TRBV7-8 and TRBJ2-2, the full variable domain reads GAGVSQSPRYKVAKRGQDVALRCDPISGHVSLFWYQQALGQGPEFLTYFQNEAQLDKSGLPSDRFFAERPEGSVSTLKIQRTQQEDSAVYLCASSLRAGVVPGELFFGEGSRLTVL.

This chain uses TRBV29-1 with TRBJ2-2, with TRBD2 identical over 11 bases. CDR3 length: 14 amino acids. The germline CDR1 and CDR2 sequences are SQVTM and ANQGSEA. The V segment lost 4 bases and the J segment 8 bases; nucleotides outside the gene matches: 6. This chain's CDR3 is CSVVLAGVEGELFF. The CDR3 region has the DNA TGCAGCGTTGTACTAGCGGGAGTGGAGGGGGAGCTGTTTTTT.

This clone came up once. This chain connects TRBV5-1 to TRBJ2-2; TRBD2 might be the D (5 bases). Trimming stripped 7 bases from V and 4 bases from J, with 17 bases between. CDR3 length: 15 residues. Germline CDR1 SGHRS, CDR2 YFSETQ. The CDR3 DNA follows: TGCGCCAGCGGGGAGACTTCCCCGGGCACCGGGGAGCTGTTTTTT. Translating gives CASGETSPGTGELFF.

The chain is built from TRBV27 and TRBJ1-1, with D uncertain. This CDR3 has 14 amino acids. From germline, CDR1 is MNHEY and CDR2 SMNVEV (reference sequence). The V end lost 0 bases, the J end lost 0 bases, and 5 bases lay between the germline ends. CDR3 sequence: CASSLSGLNTEAFF. Here the CDR3 DNA reads TGTGCCAGCAGTTTATCCGGGTTGAACACTGAAGCTTTCTTT.

This clone has only a few counts. J is TRBJ2-5 and V is TRBV10-3; D possibly corresponds to TRBD2 (5 bases). V lost 0 bases and J 2 bases, leaving 10 bases between the germline ends. The CDR3 contains 15 residues. Per the germline V gene, CDR1 is ENHRY and CDR2 is SYGVKD. CDR3 region: CAISESAGPQETQYF. The CDR3 DNA sequence: TGTGCCATCAGTGAGTCTGCGGGCCCTCAAGAGACCCAGTACTTC.

This chain connects TRBV19 to TRBJ1-1; D uncertain. There are 14 residues in the CDR3. Germline V lookup: CDR1 LNHDA, CDR2 SQIVND (reference sequence). Trimming pared 5 bases from V and 1 base from J, leaving 11 bases between. CDR3 nucleotide sequence: TGTGCCAGTAGTCCCCCGGCGGCGAACACTGAAGCTTTCTTT. This translates into CASSPPAANTEAFF.

This chain links TRBV6-5 with TRBJ1-2, with D possibly matching TRBD1 (5 bases). The CDR3 sequence is 13 residues long. CDR1 and CDR2 from the germline V gene are MNHEY and SVGAGI. Trimming stripped 2 bases from V and 8 bases from J, with 12 bases between. The CDR3, as DNA: TGTGCCAGCAGTTACCTGGGGGGGGGAGGCTACACCTTC. This codes for CASSYLGGGGYTF.

As DNA, the CDR3 is TGTGCCAGCAGTGGGGGGGGACAGGCCAATGAGCAGTTCTTC. The encoded protein is CASSGGGQANEQFF. The chain has TRBV6-1 and TRBJ2-1; TRBD1 might be the D (8 bases). Trimming shortened V by 4 bases and J by 6 bases, and 13 bases separated the two germline ends. The CDR3 is made up of 14 amino acids. Germline V lookup: CDR1 MNHNS, CDR2 SASEGT.

The chain has TRBV19 and TRBJ1-5; D not certain. Trimming took off 1 base at V and 6 bases at J, with 7 bases between the two ends. This CDR3 is 13 amino acids long. Germline V gene data show CDR1 as LNHDA and CDR2 as SQIVND (reference sequence). This CDR3 is CASSIGAGQPQHF. The CDR3 bases are TGTGCCAGTAGTATAGGGGCGGGTCAGCCCCAGCATTTT.

The gene calls are TRBV7-2 and TRBJ2-7; D is possibly TRBD2 (5 bases). The CDR3 totals 12 residues. Germline lookup yields CDR1 SGHTA and CDR2 FQGNSA. V was pared by 3 bases and J by 7 bases, with 10 bases between. In DNA form, the CDR3 reads TGTGCCAGCAGCTTCTTGCTAGCTGAGCAGTACTTC. It codes for CASSFLLAEQYF.

This rearrangement joins TRBV5-1 to TRBJ1-1; 7 bases fit TRBD1. The CDR3 spans 16 residues. Looked up from germline, CDR1 is SGHRS and CDR2 is YFSETQ. With 1 base clipped from V and 5 bases from J, the junction kept 11 bases outside the gene matches. The CDR3 DNA follows: TGCGCCAGCAGCTTGAGTCTAGAGGGGGCAGGGACTGAAGCTTTCTTT. This translates into CASSLSLEGAGTEAFF.

V usage is TRBV10-3 and J usage is TRBJ2-3; 7 bases align to TRBD2. Germline V gene sequence: CDR1 ENHRY, CDR2 SYGVKD. The trim removed 3 bases at V and 3 bases at J, leaving 6 bases unmatched. The CDR3 is 15 residues long. CDR3 amino acids: CAISDAGDLTDTQYF. CDR3 nucleotide sequence: TGTGCCATCAGTGATGCGGGAGATCTAACAGATACGCAGTATTTT.

The table lists this clone with a few counts. CDR3 amino acids: CASSYLASNTGELFF. CDR3 DNA sequence: TGTGCCAGCAGTTACCTAGCGTCGAACACCGGGGAGCTGTTTTTT. The chain links TRBV6-5 to TRBJ2-2; D is perhaps TRBD2 (6 bases). Trimming shortened V by 2 bases and J by 0 bases, and 7 bases separated the two germline ends. This CDR3 comprises 15 residues. Germline CDR1 reads MNHEY; CDR2 reads SVGAGI.

J is TRBJ1-2 and V is TRBV30; 7 positions match TRBD1. From germline, CDR1 is GTSNPN and CDR2 SVGIG (reference sequence). Germline trimming cut 5 bases from V and 2 bases from J; bases unmatched to any gene: 8. The CDR3 has 14 residues. CDR3 amino acids: CAWRQGRGNYGYTF. As DNA, the CDR3 is TGTGCCTGGCGACAGGGTCGAGGGAACTATGGCTACACCTTC.

The chain recombines TRBV5-1 with TRBJ2-2; the D is unclear. V was cut by 4 bases and J by 4 bases, with 8 bases left in between. CDR3 length equals 13 residues. Germline CDR1 is SGHRS and CDR2 is YFSETQ. Here the CDR3 reads CASSVRPTGELFF. The CDR3 nucleotides read TGCGCCAGCAGCGTCAGGCCCACCGGGGAGCTGTTTTTT.

The rearrangement links TRBV30 to TRBJ2-5; 7 nucleotides agree with TRBD2. Per the germline V gene, CDR1 is GTSNPN and CDR2 is SVGIG (reference sequence). This CDR3 has 17 amino acids. V shed 1 base and J 6 bases; nucleotides not matched to a gene: 17. CDR3 sequence: CAWSGRTGTTFIKTQYF. The CDR3 bases are TGTGCCTGGAGTGGAAGAACCGGGACTACATTTATAAAGACCCAGTACTTC.

The gene calls are TRBV19 and TRBJ2-1, with 13 bases that match TRBD2. The CDR3 length is 16 residues. Germline trimming cut 6 bases from V and 10 bases from J; bases unmatched to any gene: 12. Germline-derived CDR1 and CDR2 are LNHDA and SQIVND (reference sequence). CDR3 protein: CASRSRTSGRTWEQFF. The CDR3 DNA reads as TGTGCCAGTAGGTCGAGGACTAGCGGGAGAACATGGGAGCAGTTCTTC.

This clone was detected only a few times. A junction end diverges from the germline sequence, so it may reflect a read error. The chain employs TRBV11-2 and TRBJ1-2, with D unresolved. CDR1 and CDR2 (germline): SGHAT, FQNNGV. The CDR3 is 15 residues long. The CDR3 is CASSLDANPNYGYTF. DNA of the CDR3: TGTGCCAGCAGCCTAGACGCTAATCCCAACTATGGCTACACCTTC.

The chain recombines TRBV6-1 with TRBJ1-5; tentatively, D is TRBD1 (5 bases). V gave up 2 bases and J gave up 5 bases, with 16 bases separating them. In germline, CDR1 is MNHNS, CDR2 SASEGT. The CDR3 sequence is 16 residues long. CDR3: CASSEMRWTNDQPQHF. In nucleotides, the CDR3 is TGTGCCAGCAGTGAAATGCGTTGGACAAACGATCAGCCCCAGCATTTT.

This clone occurred once. This chain joins TRBV19 and TRBJ1-5; no clear D gene. V was shortened by 8 bases and J by 6 bases, with 17 bases between the two germline ends. CDR1 is LNHDA, CDR2 SQIVND, per germline (reference sequence). CDR3 size: 14 residues. This CDR3 reads CASEYDTGIQPQHF. The CDR3 DNA follows: TGTGCCAGTGAATACGACACGGGGATTCAGCCCCAGCATTTT.

This chain uses TRBV19 with TRBJ2-3; unclear D gene. Looked up from germline, CDR1 is LNHDA and CDR2 is SQIVND (reference sequence). The CDR3 sequence is 14 residues long. Trimming stripped 2 bases from V and 4 bases from J, with 10 bases between. Written as DNA, the CDR3 is TGTGCCAGTAGTATACGAGCATTGTCAGATACGCAGTATTTT. This codes for CASSIRALSDTQYF.

The chain uses TRBV7-9 and TRBJ1-1; TRBD1 is a possible D gene (6 bases). Deletions cut 2 bases from V and 0 bases from J, with 7 bases between. The CDR3 contains 14 residues. Germline assignment: CDR1 SEHNR and CDR2 FQNEAQ (reference sequence). CDR3 protein: CASSLRGMNTEAFF. The CDR3 region has the DNA TGTGCCAGCAGCTTAAGGGGGATGAACACTGAAGCTTTCTTT.

This clone occurred once. The chain couples TRBV7-9 to TRBJ1-1; 8 bases fit TRBD1. Germline V CDR1 and CDR2: SEHNR, FQNEAQ (reference sequence). This CDR3 region has 12 residues. V dropped 5 bases and J dropped 11; count of bases not matched to a gene: 7. The CDR3, as DNA: TGTGCCAGCAGCCCCGGACAGGGTTGGGCTTTCTTT. Translating it yields CASSPGQGWAFF.

This chain links TRBV28 with TRBJ2-7, with a weak D call TRBD1 (5 bases). V dropped 5 bases and J dropped 2 bases, with 10 bases sitting between them. The CDR3 is 13 residues long. Germline V lookup: CDR1 MDHEN, CDR2 SYDVKM. In nucleotides, the CDR3 is TGTGCCAGCAGTCACAGGTTTCCCTACGAGCAGTACTTC. As protein: CASSHRFPYEQYF.

This rearrangement joins TRBV4-1 to TRBJ2-1, with 9 bases lining up with TRBD1. The length of the CDR3 is 16 residues. CDR1 is MGHRA, CDR2 YSYEKL, per germline. Germline trimming cut 1 base from V and 3 bases from J; bases unmatched to any gene: 4. The CDR3 sequence: CASSQGQGVGYNEQFF. CDR3 nucleotide sequence: TGCGCCAGCAGCCAAGGACAGGGGGTGGGCTACAATGAGCAGTTCTTC.